This T cell receptor (beta chain) was captured by sequencing in a study of Graves' ophthalmopathy and Graves' hyperthyroidism. The CDR3 covers 18 residues. The germline V and J ends were trimmed by 0 bases and 3 bases, with 21 bases remaining between them. CDR1 and CDR2 (germline): GTSNPN, SVGIG (reference sequence). Moderate-to-severe activity, CAS ≥3, NOSPECS ≥4 and duration under 3 months were recorded for donors with ophthalmopathy. Uncontrolled infections, pregnancy, lactation or other autoimmune diseases led to patient exclusion. The evidence that diagnosis relied on was clinical symptoms, serum thyroxine, TRAb, thyroid ultrasound and orbital computed tomography. From RNA, the CDR3 regions of TCR beta chains were amplified and sequenced. In the first round, RT-PCR was carried out with HTBI primers, and a multiplex PCR formed the second round. TCRdb redid the calling of the multiplex PCR reads with MiXCR, one entry per CDR3 protein. Altogether some 200,000 distinct CDR3 sequences are present, 25% to 30% being singletons, with the ten largest covering around 10%.

Overall study findings and caveats: Blood also held most thyroid clonotypes expanded above 0.001 frequency.

This clonotype was detected many times. Its antigen remains unknown. The chain recombines TRBV30 with TRBJ1-5, with D possibly matching TRBD1 (5 bases). The sequenced material came from peripheral blood. The TCR comes from a middle-aged man with Graves' ophthalmopathy. The CDR3 DNA is TGTGCCTGGAGTGTGATGGCAGGTGGGACGCCTTCCAATCAGCCCCAGCATTTT. It specifies CAWSVMAGGTPSNQPQHF.